One T cell receptor beta chain is described in this entry. Germline V gives CDR1 MGHRA, CDR2 YSYEKL. V lost 4 bases and J lost 4; bases outside the gene matches: 9. The CDR3 has 17 residues. The sample comes from a study of blood T cell repertoires in COVID-19. Repertoires were generated with immunoSEQ multiplex PCR, while TCRdb's copy carries only in-frame clones and drops some. The repertoire holds around 380,000 clones, with more than 70% as singletons. The chain carries TRBV4-1 and TRBJ2-5, with 13 bases fitting TRBD2. This clonotype originated in a man in his thirties or forties who had recovered from COVID-19. Specimen: PBMCs or T cells enriched from blood (not recorded which). CDR3 DNA sequence: TGCGCCAGCAGCCTACGACTAGCGGGGGGCGGTGGAGAGACCCAGTACTTC. It codes for CASSLRLAGGGGETQYF.